This T cell receptor (beta chain) appears in the sequencing data of a study of T-cell memory formation after mild COVID-19. Background on the study: TCR clusters were mostly donor specific.

Constant-segment primers and 5'RACE yielded cDNA libraries for TCR alpha and TCR beta, each carrying sample barcodes and UMIs. From the 5' RACE reads, TCRdb called clonotypes with MiXCR, one entry per CDR3 protein. The sample holds about 410,000 distinct CDR3 sequences, 20% to 30% seen once. Study-wide results and limits: Later expanders leaned CD4+, whereas day 15 to 85 contracting clones were balanced CD4/CD8.

In this sample, this clonotype turned up once. The target antigen is unknown. The germline V gene has CDR1 PRHDT and CDR2 FYEKMQ (reference sequence). V was clipped by 5 bases and J by 6 bases, with 13 bases between them. The CDR3 consists of 13 residues. This chain joins TRBV13 and TRBJ1-2, with a possible D match to TRBD1 (5 bases). The sequence was obtained from an adult woman who had mild COVID-19 (a few samples of this study predate the infection). Cell type and time point are not known. The sequencing input was PBMCs or a T cell subset sorted from them (not recorded which). CDR3 sequence (DNA): TGTGCCAGCAGCCAACGGGGCGCCCATGGCTACACCTTC. This sequence encodes CASSQRGAHGYTF.